Below, one TCR beta chain is given with its context. What it recognizes is unknown. The data are from a study of T cell repertoires in cytomegalovirus infection. About the study: From public TCR beta signatures came an indication of both CMV infection and matching HLA type. Findings of the study overall: Ex vivo responses were dominated by HLA-C-restricted CMV-specific TCR beta clonotypes. Cumulative public TCR beta family frequency identified CMV carriers with the relevant HLA.

TCRdb processed the reads anew with MiXCR; each CDR3 protein has one entry. This sample has some 280,000 distinct CDR3 sequences; about 13% occur once, and the top ten carry roughly 9.7%. Germline values: CDR1 MDHEN, CDR2 SYDVKM. This CDR3 comprises 15 residues. J gave up 5 bases and V 4 bases, and 7 bases lay outside the gene matches. V usage is TRBV28 and J usage is TRBJ2-7, with 11 nucleotides matching TRBD2. Sequencing was done on a sample of PBMCs. This TCR derives from a human donor in good health (CMV status not recorded). Some clones in this sample may be carry-over from other donors' samples. The CDR3 here is CASSSWTSGRDEQYF. CDR3 sequence (DNA): TGTGCCAGCAGTTCCTGGACTAGCGGGCGAGACGAGCAGTACTTC. Filled out from reference TRBV28 and TRBJ2-7, the complete variable domain reads DVKVTQSSRYLVKRTGEKVFLECVQDMDHENMFWYRQDPGLGLRLIYFSYDVKMKEKGDIPEGYSVSREKKERFSLILESASTNQTSMYLCASSSWTSGRDEQYFGPGTRLTVT.